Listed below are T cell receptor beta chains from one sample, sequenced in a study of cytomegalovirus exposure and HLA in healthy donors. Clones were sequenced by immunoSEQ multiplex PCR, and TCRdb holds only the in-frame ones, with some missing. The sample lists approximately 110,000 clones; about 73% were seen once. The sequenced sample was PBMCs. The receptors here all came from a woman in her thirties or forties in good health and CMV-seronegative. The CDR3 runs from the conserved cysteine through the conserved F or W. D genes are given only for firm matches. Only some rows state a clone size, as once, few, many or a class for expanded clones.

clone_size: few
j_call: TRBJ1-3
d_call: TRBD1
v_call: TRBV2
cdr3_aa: CASSRDRVNGNTIYF
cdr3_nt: TGTGCCAGCAGTCGAGACAGGGTAAACGGAAACACCATATATTTT

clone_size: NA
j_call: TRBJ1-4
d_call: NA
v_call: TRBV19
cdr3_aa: CASRKADRLFF
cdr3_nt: TGTGCCAGCAGGAAAGCGGACAGACTGTTTTTT

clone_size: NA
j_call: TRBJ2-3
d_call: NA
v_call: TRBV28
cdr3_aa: CASQGTPMDTQYF
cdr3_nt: TGTGCCAGCCAGGGGACCCCAATGGATACGCAGTATTTT

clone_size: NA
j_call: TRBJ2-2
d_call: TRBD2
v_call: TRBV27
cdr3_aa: CASSLSLAGLRIDGTGELFF
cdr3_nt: TGTGCCAGCAGTTTATCCCTAGCGGGACTGAGGATTGATGGCACCGGGGAGCTGTTTTTT

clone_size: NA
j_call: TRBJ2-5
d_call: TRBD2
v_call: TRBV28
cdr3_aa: CASSFGRLAVIQETQYF
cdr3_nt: TGTGCCAGCAGTTTTGGTCGCCTAGCGGTTATCCAAGAGACCCAGTACTTC

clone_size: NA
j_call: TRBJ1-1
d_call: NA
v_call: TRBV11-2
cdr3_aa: CASSLVGADTEAFF
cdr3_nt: TGTGCCAGCAGCTTAGTTGGGGCTGACACTGAAGCTTTCTTT

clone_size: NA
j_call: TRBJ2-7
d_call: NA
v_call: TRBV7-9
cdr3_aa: CSSSLDGGRPYEQYF
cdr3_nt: TGTTCCAGCAGCTTAGATGGAGGCAGGCCCTACGAGCAGTACTTC

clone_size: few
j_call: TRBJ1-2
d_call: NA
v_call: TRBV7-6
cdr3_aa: CASSLERNSYGYTF
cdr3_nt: TGTGCCAGCAGCTTAGAACGAAACTCCTATGGCTACACCTTC

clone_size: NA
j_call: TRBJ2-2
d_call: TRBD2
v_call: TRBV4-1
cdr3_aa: CASSHGTSGMNTGELFF
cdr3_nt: TGCGCCAGCAGCCACGGGACTAGCGGGATGAACACCGGGGAGCTGTTTTTT

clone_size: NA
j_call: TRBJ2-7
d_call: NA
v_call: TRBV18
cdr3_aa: CASSPTQGASYEQYF
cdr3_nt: TGTGCCAGCTCACCGACGCAAGGGGCGTCCTACGAGCAGTACTTC

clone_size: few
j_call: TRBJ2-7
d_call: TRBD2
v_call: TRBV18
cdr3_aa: CASSLPGLAYEQYF
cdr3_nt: TGTGCCAGCTCACTCCCGGGACTAGCCTACGAGCAGTACTTC

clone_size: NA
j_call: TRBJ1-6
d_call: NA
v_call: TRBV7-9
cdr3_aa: CASSFLGGPLHF
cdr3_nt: TGTGCCAGCAGCTTTCTAGGAGGACCCCTCCACTTT

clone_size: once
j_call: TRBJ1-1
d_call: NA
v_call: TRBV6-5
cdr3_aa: CASSYSGGAFF
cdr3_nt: TGTGCCAGCAGTTACTCAGGAGGGGCTTTCTTT

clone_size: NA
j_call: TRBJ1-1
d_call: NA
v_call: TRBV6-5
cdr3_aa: CASAGVGTEAFF
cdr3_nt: TGTGCCAGCGCAGGGGTCGGCACTGAAGCTTTCTTT

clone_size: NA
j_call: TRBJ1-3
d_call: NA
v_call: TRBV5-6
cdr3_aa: CASSLVRGGNTIYF
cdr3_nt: TGTGCCAGCAGCTTGGTAAGGGGAGGAAACACCATATATTTT

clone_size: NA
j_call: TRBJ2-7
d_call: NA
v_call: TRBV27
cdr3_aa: CASSFSQADASRLYF
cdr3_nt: TGTGCCAGCAGTTTTAGCCAAGCGGACGCCTCTCGACTGTACTTC

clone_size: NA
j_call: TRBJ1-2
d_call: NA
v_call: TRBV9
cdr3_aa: CASSPSRSLGDYGYTF
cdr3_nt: TGTGCCAGCAGCCCAAGTCGGTCACTGGGAGACTATGGCTACACCTTC

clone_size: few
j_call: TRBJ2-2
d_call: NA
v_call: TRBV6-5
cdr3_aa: CASSFGTRNTGELFF
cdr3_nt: TGTGCCAGCAGTTTCGGGACACGAAACACCGGGGAGCTGTTTTTT

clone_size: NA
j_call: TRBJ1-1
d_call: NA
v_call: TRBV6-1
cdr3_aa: CASTPPGRGNTEAFF
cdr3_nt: TGTGCCAGCACGCCTCCGGGTAGAGGGAACACTGAAGCTTTCTTT

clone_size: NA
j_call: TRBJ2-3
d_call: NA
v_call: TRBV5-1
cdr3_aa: CASSLLSTDTQYF
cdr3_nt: TGCGCCAGCAGCTTACTTAGCACAGATACGCAGTATTTT

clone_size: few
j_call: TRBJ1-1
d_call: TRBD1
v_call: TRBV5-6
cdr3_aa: CASSQTGGATEAFF
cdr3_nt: TGTGCCAGCTCGCAGACAGGGGGGGCCACTGAAGCTTTCTTT

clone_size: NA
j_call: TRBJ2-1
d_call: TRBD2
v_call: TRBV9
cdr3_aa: CASSPLGGGAQFF
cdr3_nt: TGTGCCAGCAGCCCCCTTGGCGGGGGGGCCCAGTTCTTC

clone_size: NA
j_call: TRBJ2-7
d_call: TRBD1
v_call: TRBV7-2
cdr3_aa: CASSLATGARTYEQYF
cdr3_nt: TGTGCCAGCAGCTTAGCTACAGGGGCGAGGACCTACGAGCAGTACTTC

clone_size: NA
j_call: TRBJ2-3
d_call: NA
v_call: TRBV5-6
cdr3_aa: CASSRNGQISTDTQYF
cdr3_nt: TGTGCCAGCAGCCGGAACGGACAGATTAGCACAGATACGCAGTATTTT

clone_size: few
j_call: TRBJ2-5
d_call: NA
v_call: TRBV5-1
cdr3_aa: CASSPLASEETQYF
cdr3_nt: TGCGCCAGCAGCCCCCTAGCGAGTGAAGAGACCCAGTACTTC

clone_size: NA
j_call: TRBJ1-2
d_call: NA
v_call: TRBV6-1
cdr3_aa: CASSPWTDSNYGYTF
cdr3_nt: TGTGCCAGCAGTCCTTGGACTGACTCTAACTATGGCTACACCTTC

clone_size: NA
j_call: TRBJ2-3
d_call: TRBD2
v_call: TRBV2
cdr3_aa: CASSDTAGSTDTQYF
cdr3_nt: TGTGCCAGCAGTGACACAGCGGGAAGCACAGATACGCAGTATTTT

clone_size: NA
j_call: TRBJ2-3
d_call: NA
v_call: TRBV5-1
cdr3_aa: CASSLGAALNTDTQYF
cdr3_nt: TGCGCCAGCAGCTTGGGAGCGGCCTTAAACACAGATACGCAGTATTTT

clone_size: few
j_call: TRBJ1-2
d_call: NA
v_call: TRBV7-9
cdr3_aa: CASSPGIGYGYTF
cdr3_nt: TGTGCCAGCAGCCCAGGGATAGGCTATGGCTACACCTTC

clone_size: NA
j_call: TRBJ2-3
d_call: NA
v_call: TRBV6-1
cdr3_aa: CASGGTVDTQYF
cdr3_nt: TGTGCCAGCGGGGGGACGGTGGATACGCAGTATTTT

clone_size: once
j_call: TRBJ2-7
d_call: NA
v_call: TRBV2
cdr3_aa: CATRSLAGIYEQYF
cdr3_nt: TGTGCCACCCGAAGTCTGGCAGGTATTTACGAGCAGTACTTC

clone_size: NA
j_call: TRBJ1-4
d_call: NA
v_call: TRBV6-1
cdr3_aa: CASSELGHLITNEKLFF
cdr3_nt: TGTGCCAGCAGTGAATTGGGACATTTAATAACTAATGAAAAACTGTTTTTT

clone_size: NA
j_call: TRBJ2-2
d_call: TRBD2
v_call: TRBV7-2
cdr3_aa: CASSLSPGLADTGELFF
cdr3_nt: TGTGCCAGCAGCTTATCACCGGGACTAGCGGATACCGGGGAGCTGTTTTTT

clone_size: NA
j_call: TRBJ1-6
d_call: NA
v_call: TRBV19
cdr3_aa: CASRRKRSSPLHF
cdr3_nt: TGTGCCAGTAGGCGTAAGCGTTCTTCACCCCTCCACTTT